This T cell receptor (beta chain) was sequenced for a study of a mutant IDH1 vaccine in newly diagnosed glioma. As for time point: week 35, safety follow-up. Doses consisted of 300 ug of mutant IDH1 20-mer peptide each, paired with topical imiquimod. The CDR3 length is 13 residues. Germline CDR1 and CDR2: WNHNN and SYGVQD (reference sequence). V was cut by 6 bases and J by 8 bases, with 16 bases left in between. Generated by immunoSEQ multiplex PCR, the TCRdb table keeps only in-frame clones and is missing some. In the table there are around 60,000 clones, about 85% of which are singletons. This clone appeared once. No antigen is known for it.

The sequencing used PBMCs, collected from a glioma patient whose treatment included an IDH1 peptide vaccine. The TCR originated in a man between 25 and 39 years old with glioma. The gene calls are TRBV10-1 and TRBJ1-2; no clear D. The CDR3 region has the DNA TGCGCCAGCAGCCGGGGTCTTGAGATGGGCTACACCTTC. Translation: CASSRGLEMGYTF.